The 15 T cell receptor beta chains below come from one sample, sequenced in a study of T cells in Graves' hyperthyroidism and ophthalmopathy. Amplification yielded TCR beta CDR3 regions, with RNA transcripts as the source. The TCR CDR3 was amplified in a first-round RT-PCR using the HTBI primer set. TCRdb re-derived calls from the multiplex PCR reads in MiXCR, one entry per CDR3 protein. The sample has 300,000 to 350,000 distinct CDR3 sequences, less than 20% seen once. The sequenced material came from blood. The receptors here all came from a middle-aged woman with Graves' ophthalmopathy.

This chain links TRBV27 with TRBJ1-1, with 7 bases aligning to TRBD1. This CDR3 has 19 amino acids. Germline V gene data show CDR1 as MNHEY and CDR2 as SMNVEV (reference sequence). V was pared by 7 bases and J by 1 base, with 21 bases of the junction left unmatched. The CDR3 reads CASTTPKGTVPTRNTEAFF. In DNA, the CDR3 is TGTGCCAGCACCACTCCTAAGGGGACAGTACCTACAAGGAACACTGAAGCTTTCTTT.

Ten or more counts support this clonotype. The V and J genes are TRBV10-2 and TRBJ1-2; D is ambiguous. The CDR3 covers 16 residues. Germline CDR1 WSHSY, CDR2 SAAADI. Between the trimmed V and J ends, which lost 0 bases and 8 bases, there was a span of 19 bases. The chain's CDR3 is CASSESFGMGWRGYTF. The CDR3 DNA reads TGCGCCAGCAGTGAGTCGTTTGGAATGGGTTGGCGGGGCTACACCTTC.

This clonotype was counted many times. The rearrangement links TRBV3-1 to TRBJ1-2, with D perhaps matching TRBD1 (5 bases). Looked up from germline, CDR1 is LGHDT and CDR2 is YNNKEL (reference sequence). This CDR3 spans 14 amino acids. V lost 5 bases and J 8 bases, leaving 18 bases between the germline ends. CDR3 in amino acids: CASSSQWAGSGYTF. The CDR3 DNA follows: TGTGCCAGCAGCTCTCAATGGGCAGGGTCCGGCTACACCTTC.

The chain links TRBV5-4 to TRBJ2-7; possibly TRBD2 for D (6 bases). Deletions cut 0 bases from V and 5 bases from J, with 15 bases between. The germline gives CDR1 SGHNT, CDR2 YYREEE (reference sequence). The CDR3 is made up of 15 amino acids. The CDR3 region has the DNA TGTGCCAGCAGCTTGGGTTGGACCCGCGGGGACGAGCAGTACTTC. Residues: CASSLGWTRGDEQYF.

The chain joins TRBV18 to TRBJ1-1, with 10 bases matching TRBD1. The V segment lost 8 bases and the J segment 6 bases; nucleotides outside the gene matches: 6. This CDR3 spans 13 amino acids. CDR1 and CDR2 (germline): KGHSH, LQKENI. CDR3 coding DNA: TGTGCCAGCGCCGGGACAGGGGTACCTGAAGCTTTCTTT. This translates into CASAGTGVPEAFF.

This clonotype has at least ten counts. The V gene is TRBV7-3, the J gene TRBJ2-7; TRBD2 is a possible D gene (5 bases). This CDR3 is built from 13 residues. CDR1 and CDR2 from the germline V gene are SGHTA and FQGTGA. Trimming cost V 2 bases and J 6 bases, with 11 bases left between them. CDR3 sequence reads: CASSLAPGFEQYF. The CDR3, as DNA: TGTGCCAGCAGCTTAGCTCCGGGGTTCGAGCAGTACTTC.

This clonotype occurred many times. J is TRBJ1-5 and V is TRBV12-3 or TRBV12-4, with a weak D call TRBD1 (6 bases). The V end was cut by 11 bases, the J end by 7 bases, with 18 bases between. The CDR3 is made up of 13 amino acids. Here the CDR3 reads CARSSTTGQPQHF. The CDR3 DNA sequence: TGTGCCCGAAGTAGCACCACAGGGCAGCCCCAGCATTTT.

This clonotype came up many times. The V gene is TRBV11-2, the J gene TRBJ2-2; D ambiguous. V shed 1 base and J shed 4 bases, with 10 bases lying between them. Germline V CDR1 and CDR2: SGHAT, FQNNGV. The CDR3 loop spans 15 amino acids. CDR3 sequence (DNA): TGTGCCAGCAGCTTAGTCGGTACCTCCACCGGGGAGCTGTTTTTT. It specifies CASSLVGTSTGELFF.

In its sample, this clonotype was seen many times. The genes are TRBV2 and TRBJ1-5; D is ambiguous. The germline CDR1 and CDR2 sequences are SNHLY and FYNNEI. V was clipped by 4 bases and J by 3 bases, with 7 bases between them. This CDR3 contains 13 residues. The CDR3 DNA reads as TGTGCCAGCAGTGGGACGTACAATCAGCCCCAGCATTTT. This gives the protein CASSGTYNQPQHF.

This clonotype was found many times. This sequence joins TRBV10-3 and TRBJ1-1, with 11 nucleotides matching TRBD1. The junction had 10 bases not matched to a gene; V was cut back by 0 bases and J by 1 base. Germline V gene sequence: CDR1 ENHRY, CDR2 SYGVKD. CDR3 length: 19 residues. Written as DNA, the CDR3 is TGTGCCATCAGTGAGTCGCCCTTTGGACAGGGGGCAGGGAACACTGAAGCTTTCTTT. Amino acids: CAISESPFGQGAGNTEAFF.

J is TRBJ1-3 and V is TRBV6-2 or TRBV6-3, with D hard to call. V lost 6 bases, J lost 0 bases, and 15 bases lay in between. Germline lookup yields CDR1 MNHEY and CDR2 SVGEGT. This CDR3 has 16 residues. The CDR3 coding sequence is TGTGCCAGCAGCGATGGACGGTTGAGCTCTGGAAACACCATATATTTT. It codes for CASSDGRLSSGNTIYF.

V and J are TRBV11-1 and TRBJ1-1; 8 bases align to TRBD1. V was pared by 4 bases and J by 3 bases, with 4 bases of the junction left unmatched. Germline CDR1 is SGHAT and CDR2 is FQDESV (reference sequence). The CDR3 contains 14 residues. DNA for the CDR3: TGTGCCAGCAGCTCGACAGGGGCCGACACTGAAGCTTTCTTT. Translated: CASSSTGADTEAFF.

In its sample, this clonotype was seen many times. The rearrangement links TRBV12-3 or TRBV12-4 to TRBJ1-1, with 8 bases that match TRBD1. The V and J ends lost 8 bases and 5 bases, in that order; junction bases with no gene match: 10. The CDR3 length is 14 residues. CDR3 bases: TGTGCCAGCGGAAGACAGGGGAGGTGGACTGAAGCTTTCTTT. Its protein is CASGRQGRWTEAFF.

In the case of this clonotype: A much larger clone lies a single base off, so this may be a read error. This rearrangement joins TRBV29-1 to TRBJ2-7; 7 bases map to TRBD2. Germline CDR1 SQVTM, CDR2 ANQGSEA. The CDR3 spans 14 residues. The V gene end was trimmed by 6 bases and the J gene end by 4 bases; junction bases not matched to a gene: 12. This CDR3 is CSVRTIGGRYEQYF. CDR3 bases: TGCAGCGTGAGGACTATCGGGGGGAGGTACGAGCAGTACTTC.

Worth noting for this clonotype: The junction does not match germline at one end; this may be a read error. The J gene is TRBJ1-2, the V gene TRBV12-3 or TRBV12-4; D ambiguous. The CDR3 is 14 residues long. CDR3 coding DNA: TGTGCCAGCACCCAAAAGGTGCGAGGCTATGGCAACACCTTC. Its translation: CASTQKVRGYGNTF.